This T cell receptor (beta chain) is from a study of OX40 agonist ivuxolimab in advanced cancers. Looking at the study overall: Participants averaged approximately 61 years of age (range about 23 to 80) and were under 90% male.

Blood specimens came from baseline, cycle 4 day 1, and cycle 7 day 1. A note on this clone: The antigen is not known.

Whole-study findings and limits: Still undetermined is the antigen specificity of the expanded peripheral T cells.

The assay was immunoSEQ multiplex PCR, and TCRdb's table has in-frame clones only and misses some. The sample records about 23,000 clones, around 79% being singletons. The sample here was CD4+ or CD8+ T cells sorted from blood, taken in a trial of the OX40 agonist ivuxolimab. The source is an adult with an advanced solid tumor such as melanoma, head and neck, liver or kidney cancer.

The CDR3 coding sequence is TGTGCCAGCAGGGGGTTCGGCTACGAGCAGTACTTC. It specifies CASRGFGYEQYF. The gene calls are TRBV27 and TRBJ2-7; D gene ambiguous. V was shortened by 6 bases and J by 3 bases, with 9 bases between the two germline ends. Germline V gene sequence: CDR1 MNHEY, CDR2 SMNVEV (reference sequence). The CDR3 is 12 residues long.